A selection of T cell receptor beta chains follows, all from one sample in a study of T cell responses to AZD1222 COVID-19 vaccine. Measured with immunoSEQ multiplex PCR; TCRdb has only the in-frame clones, and not every one. Seen here are roughly 200,000 clones, roughly nine tenths observed once, and the top ten hold under 2%. This specimen was peripheral blood, taken 28 days after the second AZD1222 dose. These receptor sequences come from an adult who received the AZD1222 COVID-19 vaccine. Both conserved end residues are part of each CDR3. The D gene is left open where the match is weak. Only part of the rows carry a size: once, few, many, or a class if the clone is expanded.

>TRBJ1-2|NA|NA|TRBV5-8|13
CASSLDWGSGYTF
TGTGCCAGCAGCTTGGACTGGGGTAGTGGCTACACCTTC
>TRBJ1-6|NA|TRBD1|TRBV6-5|15
CASRDRAFDNSPLHF
TGTGCCAGCAGGGACAGGGCCTTCGATAATTCACCCCTCCACTTT
>TRBJ1-2|NA|TRBD1|TRBV3-1/TRBV3-2|13
CASSQETGGGYTF
TGTGCCAGCAGCCAAGAGACAGGGGGCGGCTACACCTTC
>TRBJ2-3|NA|NA|TRBV5-1|16
CASSLIGGPSTDTQYF
TGCGCCAGCAGCTTAATCGGGGGTCCTAGCACAGATACGCAGTATTTT
>TRBJ1-5|once|NA|TRBV6-2/TRBV6-3|13
CASSDRRNQPQHF
TGTGCCAGCAGTGACAGGCGCAATCAGCCCCAGCATTTT
>TRBJ1-1|NA|NA|TRBV18|13
CASSPWEGTEAFF
TGTGCCAGCTCACCTTGGGAGGGCACTGAAGCTTTCTTT
>TRBJ2-2|NA|TRBD1|TRBV27|16
CASSPLRQGSTGELFF
TGTGCCAGCAGCCCCTTACGACAGGGGAGCACCGGGGAGCTGTTTTTT
>TRBJ1-5|NA|NA|TRBV4-1|17
CASSQRAQTTSNQPQHF
TGCGCCAGCAGCCAAAGGGCCCAGACAACTAGCAATCAGCCCCAGCATTTT
>TRBJ2-1|NA|TRBD2|TRBV7-2|18
CASSFTSGGANSYNEQFF
TGTGCCAGCAGCTTCACTAGCGGGGGGGCAAACTCTTACAATGAGCAGTTCTTC
>TRBJ1-2|NA|TRBD1|TRBV5-5|15
CASSLTPGQGRGYTF
TGTGCCAGCAGCCTAACTCCGGGACAGGGAAGGGGCTACACCTTC
>TRBJ1-1|NA|NA|TRBV7-2|13
CASSLGGVTEAFF
TGTGCCAGCAGCTTAGGAGGGGTAACTGAAGCTTTCTTT
>TRBJ1-4|NA|NA|TRBV27|15
CASSLFPAAAGKLFF
TGTGCCAGCAGTTTATTCCCCGCGGCAGCGGGAAAACTGTTTTTT
>TRBJ2-3|NA|TRBD2|TRBV11-2|18
CASSLVFSGDLGGDTQYF
TGTGCCAGCAGCTTAGTCTTTAGCGGGGATCTCGGAGGGGATACGCAGTATTTT
>TRBJ1-3|NA|TRBD1|TRBV7-2|17
CASSSRWGTGSGNTIYF
TGTGCCAGCAGCTCCCGGTGGGGGACAGGGTCTGGAAACACCATATATTTT
>TRBJ2-2|NA|NA|TRBV6-1|16
CASSEAWIANTGELFF
TGTGCCAGCAGTGAAGCATGGATAGCGAACACCGGGGAGCTGTTTTTT
>TRBJ2-1|NA|TRBD2|TRBV29-1|15
CSVDTLSGGGNEQFF
TGCAGCGTTGATACCCTCAGCGGGGGTGGTAATGAGCAGTTCTTC
>TRBJ2-5|NA|TRBD2|TRBV6-5|15
CASSRHRGEQETQYF
TGTGCCAGCAGTAGACACCGGGGGGAGCAAGAGACCCAGTACTTC
>TRBJ2-6|NA|TRBD1|TRBV10-3|18
CAISESMDRGTGANVLTF
TGTGCCATCAGTGAGTCGATGGACAGGGGGACTGGGGCCAACGTCCTGACTTTC
>TRBJ2-7|NA|NA|TRBV11-2|15
CASSLVSGRLGEQYF
TGTGCCAGCAGCTTAGTATCAGGACGGCTTGGCGAGCAGTACTTC
>TRBJ1-2|NA|TRBD1|TRBV18|14
CASSLPTGVDGYTF
TGTGCCAGCTCACTACCGACAGGGGTGGATGGCTACACCTTC
>TRBJ1-5|NA|NA|TRBV6-6|14
CASSYGRVGQPQHF
TGTGCCAGCAGTTACGGCAGGGTAGGGCAGCCCCAGCATTTT
>TRBJ2-1|NA|TRBD2|TRBV6-2/TRBV6-3|19
CASSVRTSGRRGPYNEQFF
TGTGCCAGCAGTGTTAGGACTAGCGGGAGAAGAGGACCCTACAATGAGCAGTTCTTC
>TRBJ2-7|NA|NA|TRBV2|14
CASRGGAVSYEQYF
TGTGCCAGCAGGGGAGGAGCTGTCTCCTACGAGCAGTACTTC
>TRBJ2-1|few|NA|TRBV25-1|14
CASSAGNHLNEQFF
TGTGCCAGCAGTGCAGGGAATCACCTCAATGAGCAGTTCTTC
>TRBJ1-1|NA|NA|TRBV5-4|16
CASTSHSTEQNTEAFF
TGTGCCAGCACCTCCCACTCCACGGAGCAGAACACTGAAGCTTTCTTT
>TRBJ1-6|NA|TRBD1|TRBV28|14
CASSATGDNSPLHF
TGTGCCAGCAGTGCGACAGGGGATAATTCACCCCTCCACTTT
>TRBJ1-4|NA|NA|TRBV12-3/TRBV12-4|13
CASSPPQGEKLFF
TGTGCCAGCAGTCCACCCCAGGGTGAAAAACTGTTTTTT
>TRBJ2-2|NA|NA|TRBV9|16
CASSPRPHSGTGELFF
TGTGCCAGCAGCCCCCGGCCCCACAGCGGCACCGGGGAGCTGTTTTTT
>TRBJ1-6|NA|TRBD1|TRBV5-6|15
CASSPRDRGNSPLHF
TGTGCCAGCAGCCCTCGGGACAGGGGTAATTCACCCCTCCACTTT
>TRBJ2-5|NA|NA|TRBV7-3|14
CASSFLGSQETQYF
TGTGCCAGCAGCTTCCTCGGCAGCCAAGAGACCCAGTACTTC
>TRBJ1-1|NA|NA|TRBV13|15
CASSLTLAADTEAFF
TGTGCCAGCAGCTTAACCCTGGCAGCTGACACTGAAGCTTTCTTT
>TRBJ2-1|NA|TRBD2|TRBV11-2|13
CASSWGGYNEQFF
TGTGCCAGCAGCTGGGGGGGCTACAATGAGCAGTTCTTC
>TRBJ2-1|NA|NA|TRBV5-4|17
CASSLKQGPRGYNEQFF
TGTGCCAGCAGCTTAAAGCAGGGCCCGAGGGGGTACAATGAGCAGTTCTTC
>TRBJ1-6|NA|NA|TRBV6-2/TRBV6-3|15
CASSYTASGNSPLHF
TGTGCCAGCAGTTACACGGCCAGCGGTAATTCACCCCTCCACTTT
>TRBJ2-7|NA|TRBD2|TRBV23-1|18
CASSRSGTSGRLVYEQYF
TGCGCCAGCAGTCGTTCCGGGACTAGCGGGAGATTGGTCTACGAGCAGTACTTC
>TRBJ2-1|NA|TRBD2|TRBV2|14
CASSRLAGDNEQFF
TGTGCCAGCTCGAGACTAGCGGGGGACAATGAGCAGTTCTTC
>TRBJ1-5|NA|TRBD1|TRBV5-1|15
CASSATGGGNQPQHF
TGCGCCAGCAGCGCCACAGGGGGCGGCAATCAGCCCCAGCATTTT
>TRBJ2-2|NA|TRBD1|TRBV2|14
CASSDRGRSGELFF
TGTGCCAGCAGTGACAGGGGGCGTAGCGGGGAGCTGTTTTTT
>TRBJ1-4|NA|NA|TRBV18|13
CASSPGVGEKLFF
TGTGCCAGCTCACCAGGGGTCGGGGAAAAACTGTTTTTT
>TRBJ2-3|NA|NA|TRBV7-9|14
CASSLGTNTDTQYF
TGTGCCAGCAGCCTTGGGACAAACACAGATACGCAGTATTTT
>TRBJ2-1|NA|NA|TRBV19|15
CASSKGEGSYNEQFF
TGTGCCAGTAGTAAGGGGGAGGGCTCCTACAATGAGCAGTTCTTC
>TRBJ2-7|few|NA|TRBV30|16
CAWSGQGRVRGNEQYF
TGTGCCTGGAGTGGACAAGGGCGAGTGCGAGGTAATGAGCAGTACTTC
>TRBJ1-2|NA|NA|TRBV2|13
CASRGDGFYGYTF
TGTGCCAGCAGGGGGGACGGCTTCTATGGCTACACCTTC
>TRBJ1-2|NA|NA|TRBV19|13
CASSIMGAGGYTF
TGTGCCAGTAGTATAATGGGGGCAGGTGGCTACACCTTC
>TRBJ1-3|NA|TRBD1|TRBV7-2|17
CASSLLGQGVSGNTIYF
TGTGCCAGCAGCTTATTAGGGCAGGGGGTCTCTGGAAACACCATATATTTT
>TRBJ2-7|once|TRBD2|TRBV7-2|14
CASRPGTSMYEQYF
TGTGCCAGCAGGCCCGGGACTAGCATGTACGAGCAGTACTTC
>TRBJ1-1|NA|TRBD1|TRBV5-5|12
CASSPRDREAFF
TGTGCCAGCAGCCCGCGGGACAGAGAAGCTTTCTTT
>TRBJ2-7|NA|NA|TRBV2|14
CASSPARTVYEQYF
TGTGCCAGCAGTCCCGCGCGGACAGTTTACGAGCAGTACTTC
>TRBJ2-1|NA|TRBD2|TRBV2|14
CASSRPSGNNEQFF
TGTGCCAGCAGTAGGCCTAGCGGAAACAATGAGCAGTTCTTC